This TCR beta chain was identified during a study of blood T cell repertoires in COVID-19. Whole-study context: COVID-19 samples collected from the United States, Italy and Spain covered acute and convalescent phases. PBMCs, B-cell-depleted T cells, or T cells were the source of the cDNA or gDNA that made up the material.

Germline-derived CDR1 and CDR2 are SEHNR and FQNEAQ (reference sequence). CDR3 length: 15 amino acids. The V gene end was trimmed by 4 bases and the J gene end by 0 bases; junction bases not matched to a gene: 3. Study processing details: By means of reference gene primer amplification, nucleated cell counts were estimated. Data came from immunoSEQ multiplex PCR; TCRdb stores just in-frame clones and leaves some out. V and J calls plus clone size are reproduced from that table; the DNA served to infer D and trimming. Of about 120,000 clones in the sample, 81% were seen once. Sequencing input: peripheral blood. This sequence was found in a man aged 50 or older with acute or convalescent COVID-19. This chain connects TRBV7-9 to TRBJ2-1; 7 nucleotides agree with TRBD2. The CDR3 protein is CASSSSGDSYNEQFF. In DNA, the CDR3 is TGTGCCAGCAGCTCCAGCGGGGACTCCTACAATGAGCAGTTCTTC.